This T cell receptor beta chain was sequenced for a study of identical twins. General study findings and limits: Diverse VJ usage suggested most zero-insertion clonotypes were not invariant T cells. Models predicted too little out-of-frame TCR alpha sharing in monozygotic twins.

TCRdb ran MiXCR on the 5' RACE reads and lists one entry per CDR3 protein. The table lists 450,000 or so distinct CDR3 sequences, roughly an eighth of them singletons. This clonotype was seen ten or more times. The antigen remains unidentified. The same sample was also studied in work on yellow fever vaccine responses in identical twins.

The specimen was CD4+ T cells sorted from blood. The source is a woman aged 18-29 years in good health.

This chain's CDR3 is CASSLDGQGPQPQHF. DNA of the CDR3: TGTGCCAGCAGCTTAGATGGACAGGGGCCCCAGCCCCAGCATTTT. This chain connects TRBV11-2 to TRBJ1-5; 9 bases match TRBD1. The V gene's germline CDR1 is SGHAT and CDR2 FQNNGV. V lost 0 bases and J lost 7; bases outside the gene matches: 4. The CDR3 has 15 residues.